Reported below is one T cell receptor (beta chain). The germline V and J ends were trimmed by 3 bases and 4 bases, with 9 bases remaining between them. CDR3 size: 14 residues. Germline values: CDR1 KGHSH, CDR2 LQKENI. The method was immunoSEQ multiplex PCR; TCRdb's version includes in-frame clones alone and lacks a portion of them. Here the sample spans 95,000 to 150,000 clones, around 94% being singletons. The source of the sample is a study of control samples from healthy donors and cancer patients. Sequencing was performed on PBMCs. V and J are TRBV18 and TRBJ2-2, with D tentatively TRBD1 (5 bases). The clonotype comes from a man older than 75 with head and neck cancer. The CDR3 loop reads CASSPAQATGELFF. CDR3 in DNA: TGTGCCAGCTCACCGGCACAGGCCACCGGGGAGCTGTTTTTT. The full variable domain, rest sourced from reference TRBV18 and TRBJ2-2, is NAGVMQNPRHLVRRRGQEARLRCSPMKGHSHVYWYRQLPEEGLKFMVYLQKENIIDESGMPKERFSAEFPKEGPSILRIQQVVRGDSAAYFCASSPAQATGELFFGEGSRLTVL.